This TCR beta chain was retrieved from a study of T cell repertoires in cytomegalovirus infection (dated by TCRdb to the late 2010s). For the wider study: Peptide stimulations targeted recently identified HLA-C-restricted CMV epitopes, whose presentation resists viral immunomodulation, together with well-studied HLA-B-restricted epitopes. Donor HLA type was relevant to the analysis, as public TCR beta signatures indicated carriage of CMV infection together with the matching HLA type. Study-wide conclusions, independent of this receptor: The ex vivo response was dominated by HLA-C-restricted CMV-specific TCR beta clonotypes, which also provided the single most frequent clonotype in two of eight donors. In both this cohort and an independent cohort of 352 donors, the cumulative frequency of public TCR beta family members distinguished carriers of CMV infection plus the relevant HLA type.

The sample's treatment or condition label, decoded: in vitro stimulation with specific CMV peptide epitopes to enrich CMV-specific T cells. These reads were obtained on an Illumina HiSeq 1500. Starting from the raw public reads, TCRdb applied fastp trimming at Q25, assembled clones with MiXCR and retained in-frame beta chains. Here each entry gathers all rows of one CDR3 protein and keeps the most common genes and DNA. The sample has about 500,000 distinct CDR3 sequences on record, around 35% of them singletons. The ten largest account for roughly 16% of the sample. As concerns this clonotype: Its antigen is currently not known. Nothing much larger sits one base from this clone, and base qualities are not available.

The specimen comprised cultured PBMCs, sampled from culture after CMV antigen stimulation. This TCR was sampled from a human donor in good health (CMV status not recorded). Some clones in this sample may be carry-over from other donors' samples.

The CDR3 protein sequence reads: CSASWDLERTDTQYF. The DNA sequence is TGCAGTGCTAGTTGGGACTTAGAACGCACAGATACGCAGTATTTT. The V and J genes are TRBV20-1 and TRBJ2-3; TRBD2 is a possible D gene, resting on 6 matching bases. V loses 3 bases of germline sequence and J loses 1 base, and the interval between the two ends is 14 bases. The germline V gene (reference sequence) gives CDR1 as DFQATT and CDR2 as SNEGSKA. The CDR3 holds 15 amino acids from the cysteine to the phenylalanine. The DNA shown is the 45-base CDR3, in frame from base 1.